The present TCR beta chain was sequenced within a study of human T cells and chemical hapten exposure. The time point here: patch test 3, about 24 weeks after DPC sensitization. Treatment given: therapeutic diphenylcyclopropenone sensitization with weekly scalp DPC. Trimming took 8 bases from V and 0 from J, leaving 11 bases between them. CDR3 length: 14 amino acids. The germline CDR1 and CDR2 sequences are MDHEN and SYDVKM. Source study methods: Counts of TCRs in each sample centred on a median of about 96,000 and extended from about 20,000 to 690,000. TCRdb itself ran the RACE reads through MiXCR, one entry per CDR3 protein. The V and J calls and clone size come from TCRdb's table, not from the authors' own analysis. The sample includes more than 70,000 distinct CDR3 sequences, roughly a tenth of them seen just once.

The chain joins TRBV28 to TRBJ1-3; D is unclear. This clonotype was obtained from a young woman with alopecia areata. Some clones in this sample may be carry-over from other donors' samples. The sequencing used whole blood, collected in connection with sensitization to the hapten diphenylcyclopropenone (DPC). CDR3 DNA sequence: TGTGCCAGCCGTGGTTGGGGCTCTGGAAACACCATATATTTT. Translated, it gives CASRGWGSGNTIYF.